These 18 T cell receptor beta chains originate from one sample sequenced in a study of shared clonotypes between healthy human individuals. Terminally differentiated effector memory CD45RA+ cells were excluded from the naive CD8 cells, which were CD45RO-negative and positively selected for CCR7. TCRdb's table, derived via immunoSEQ multiplex PCR, lists solely in-frame clones and lacks some. This table has approximately 720,000 clones, about 91% appearing once. Sample: naive CD8+ T cells sorted from blood. These receptors all stem from a man aged 25 to 45 in good health.

V is TRBV14 and J is TRBJ2-7; 13 nucleotides line up with TRBD2. Germline CDR1 is SGHDN and CDR2 is FVKESK. The CDR3 contains 13 residues. V lost 5 bases to trimming and J lost 7 bases; unmatched junction nucleotides: 2. CDR3 protein: CASSGLAGEEQYF. As DNA, the CDR3 is TGTGCCAGCAGCGGACTAGCGGGAGAAGAGCAGTACTTC.

The rearrangement uses TRBV2 and TRBJ2-1; D ambiguous. Germline V gene data show CDR1 as SNHLY and CDR2 as FYNNEI. The CDR3 has 20 amino acids. V lost 3 bases to trimming and J lost 0 bases, with 24 bases between them. The chain's CDR3 is CASSEGGPSERLSSYNEQFF. The CDR3 DNA reads TGTGCCAGCAGTGAGGGTGGGCCCAGCGAGAGGCTGAGCTCCTACAATGAGCAGTTCTTC.

The chain joins TRBV11-2 to TRBJ2-7; D call uncertain. The germline gives CDR1 SGHAT, CDR2 FQNNGV. The CDR3 is made up of 11 amino acids. V dropped 2 bases and J dropped 5 bases, with 4 bases sitting between them. This chain's CDR3 is CASSLLHEQYF. In DNA, the CDR3 is TGTGCCAGCAGCTTATTGCACGAGCAGTACTTC.

The rearrangement uses TRBV11-2 and TRBJ1-1, with a possible D match to TRBD1 (5 bases). Trimming pared 5 bases from V and 1 base from J, leaving 17 bases between. Germline V gives CDR1 SGHAT, CDR2 FQNNGV. This CDR3 region has 16 residues. Here the CDR3 reads CASSPPRQGPNTEAFF. Here the CDR3 DNA reads TGTGCCAGCAGCCCCCCCCGCCAGGGACCGAACACTGAAGCTTTCTTT. Full variable domain (outside the CDR3, taken from reference TRBV11-2 and TRBJ1-1): EAGVAQSPRYKIIEKRQSVAFWCNPISGHATLYWYQQILGQGPKLLIQFQNNGVVDDSQLPKDRFSAERLKGVDSTLKIQPAKLEDSAVYLCASSPPRQGPNTEAFFGQGTRLTVV.

The chain is built from TRBV19 and TRBJ2-7; 10 bases line up with TRBD2. This CDR3 is 16 amino acids long. V lost 3 bases and J lost 3; bases outside the gene matches: 8. From germline, CDR1 is LNHDA and CDR2 SQIVND (reference sequence). This CDR3 is CASSIFLAGGGYEQYF. The CDR3 DNA reads as TGTGCCAGTAGTATTTTTTTAGCGGGAGGAGGCTACGAGCAGTACTTC.

In its sample, this clone was seen once. This rearrangement joins TRBV27 to TRBJ2-3, with 10 nucleotides matching TRBD2. Unmatched junction bases numbered 9, after V lost 2 bases and J lost 7 bases. This CDR3 is 16 amino acids long. The V gene's germline CDR1 is MNHEY and CDR2 SMNVEV (reference sequence). The CDR3 reads CASSLIRSGRTNTQYF. The CDR3 nucleotides are TGTGCCAGCAGTTTAATTCGTAGCGGGAGGACAAATACGCAGTATTTT.

The chain employs TRBV5-6 and TRBJ2-7; 9 nucleotides line up with TRBD1. After removal of 5 bases from V and 3 bases from J, the junction contained 6 bases not matched to a gene. The CDR3 runs 14 residues. Looked up from germline, CDR1 is SGHDT and CDR2 is YYEEEE. The CDR3 coding sequence is TGTGCCAGCAGATCCGGGACAGGGTTCTACGAGCAGTACTTC. Translated: CASRSGTGFYEQYF.

V and J are TRBV28 and TRBJ1-1, with 7 bases lining up with TRBD1. This CDR3 is built from 13 residues. Per the germline V gene, CDR1 is MDHEN and CDR2 is SYDVKM. Losses at the gene ends were 6 bases for V and 3 bases for J; bases not matched to a gene: 4. The CDR3 sequence: CASRHRGYTEAFF. For the CDR3, the DNA is TGTGCCAGCAGGCACAGGGGATACACTGAAGCTTTCTTT.

The chain recombines TRBV7-9 with TRBJ2-4; D perhaps matches TRBD2 (5 bases). CDR1 and CDR2 from the germline V gene are SEHNR and FQNEAQ (reference sequence). This CDR3 comprises 15 residues. The ends were cut back, 3 bases at V and 0 bases at J, with 9 bases in the middle. Written as DNA, the CDR3 is TGTGCCAGCAGCTTGGGGAGATTAGCCAAAAACATTCAGTACTTC. This encodes CASSLGRLAKNIQYF.

Details on this clone: Other DNA sequences within the sample encode an identical CDR3. This sequence joins TRBV27 and TRBJ2-1; no firm D call. V dropped 3 bases and J dropped 7 bases, with 4 bases sitting between them. CDR1 is MNHEY, CDR2 SMNVEV, per germline (reference sequence). The CDR3 has 11 amino acids. CDR3 protein: CASSLGNEQFF. Here the CDR3 DNA reads TGTGCCAGCAGTTTGGGTAATGAGCAGTTCTTC.

CDR3 loop: CASGLEQGGEKLFF. The CDR3 coding sequence is TGTGCCAGCGGGTTGGAACAGGGCGGTGAAAAACTGTTTTTT. The V call is TRBV6-5, the J call TRBJ1-4; perhaps TRBD1 as D (6 bases). V was cut by 8 bases and J by 7 bases, with 17 bases left in between. Germline CDR1 and CDR2: MNHEY and SVGAGI. The CDR3 contains 14 residues.

V gene TRBV5-1 combines with J gene TRBJ2-5; 7 nucleotides line up with TRBD1. V dropped 0 bases and J dropped 4; count of bases not matched to a gene: 3. This CDR3 spans 14 amino acids. In germline, CDR1 is SGHRS, CDR2 YFSETQ. The CDR3 sequence: CASSLGNRGETQYF. In nucleotides, the CDR3 is TGCGCCAGCAGCTTGGGTAACAGGGGAGAGACCCAGTACTTC.

V usage is TRBV9 and J usage is TRBJ2-7; TRBD1 is a possible D gene (5 bases). The CDR3 extends over 15 amino acids. Trimming stripped 0 bases from V and 3 bases from J, with 13 bases between. The germline gives CDR1 SGDLS, CDR2 YYNGEE. The CDR3 DNA reads as TGTGCCAGCAGCGTAGGGGAACAGGCCTACTACGAGCAGTACTTC. Protein product: CASSVGEQAYYEQYF.

The rearrangement links TRBV18 to TRBJ2-7; 10 nucleotides match TRBD1. The V gene end was trimmed by 4 bases and the J gene end by 4 bases; junction bases not matched to a gene: 4. The CDR3 runs 14 residues. Germline V gives CDR1 KGHSH, CDR2 LQKENI. The CDR3 region is CASSHPGQGYEQYF. The CDR3 nucleotides are TGTGCCAGCTCACACCCGGGACAGGGGTACGAGCAGTACTTC.

The chain uses TRBV7-2 and TRBJ2-7, with 11 positions matching TRBD2. This CDR3 is built from 18 residues. V lost 0 bases to trimming and J lost 2 bases; unmatched junction nucleotides: 9. Germline CDR1 reads SGHTA; CDR2 reads FQGNSA. In nucleotides, the CDR3 is TGTGCCAGCAGCTTAGCCCCACTCGTACTAGCGGGAGCCTACGAGCAGTACTTC. It codes for CASSLAPLVLAGAYEQYF.

The rearrangement uses TRBV11-2 and TRBJ2-3; 7 nucleotides match TRBD2. This CDR3 has 15 residues. The germline gives CDR1 SGHAT, CDR2 FQNNGV. V shed 6 bases and J 0 bases; nucleotides not matched to a gene: 6. The CDR3 sequence: CASRRLAISTDTQYF. For the CDR3, the DNA is TGTGCCAGCAGAAGACTAGCAATCAGCACAGATACGCAGTATTTT.

This sequence joins TRBV27 and TRBJ2-5, with D unclear. CDR3 length equals 13 residues. Germline V lookup: CDR1 MNHEY, CDR2 SMNVEV (reference sequence). Deletions cut 3 bases from V and 5 bases from J, with 10 bases between. The CDR3 DNA follows: TGTGCCAGCAGTTTTGAGCCTAGGGAGACCCAGTACTTC. Its protein product is CASSFEPRETQYF.

CDR3 coding DNA: TGTGCCAGCAGCTTGAAGAGGACAGGGCGGACTGAAGCTTTCTTT. This encodes CASSLKRTGRTEAFF. The chain combines TRBV6-1 with TRBJ1-1; TRBD1 agrees at 8 bases. V lost 6 bases, J lost 5 bases, and 11 bases stayed unmatched. The CDR3 is made up of 15 amino acids. CDR1 MNHNS and CDR2 SASEGT come from the germline V gene.